The 10 T cell receptor beta chains listed next were all sequenced from one sample in a study of PD-L1 blockade in urothelial cancer. Time point described: pretreatment peripheral blood. TCRdb keeps only in-frame clones here, not all; method: immunoSEQ multiplex PCR. This sample has 80,000 to 90,000 clones; more than 75% occur once, and the top ten carry around 14%. Sequencing used PBMCs, obtained around atezolizumab (anti-PD-L1) treatment. The receptors shown here come from a man in his 60s with urothelial cancer.

This clone was counted only a few times. The V call is TRBV30, the J call TRBJ1-5; no firm D call. Trimming took off 5 bases at V and 0 bases at J, with 8 bases between the two ends. Germline V CDR1 and CDR2: GTSNPN, SVGIG (reference sequence). The CDR3 extends over 13 amino acids. DNA of the CDR3: TGTGCCTGGGCGGGAAATAGCAATCAGCCCCAGCATTTT. Translation: CAWAGNSNQPQHF. The entire variable domain, with the rest obtained from reference TRBV30 and TRBJ1-5, is as follows: SQTIHQWPATLVQPVGSPLSLECTVEGTSNPNLYWYRQAAGRGLQLLFYSVGIGQISSEVPQNLSASRPQDRQFILSSKKLLLSDSGFYLCAWAGNSNQPQHFGDGTRLSIL.

This rearrangement joins TRBV5-1 to TRBJ2-2, with TRBD1 matching over 9 bases. This CDR3 is 17 amino acids long. V lost 0 bases and J lost 6; bases outside the gene matches: 9. From germline, CDR1 is SGHRS and CDR2 YFSETQ. The CDR3 region has the DNA TGCGCCAGCAGCTTGGCCTGGACAGGGGTGGTTCCCGGGGAGCTGTTTTTT. Translated, it gives CASSLAWTGVVPGELFF.

The V call is TRBV7-3, the J call TRBJ2-5, with a tentative D call TRBD1 (6 bases). The CDR3 is 15 residues long. Trimming pared 4 bases from V and 4 bases from J, leaving 16 bases between. Germline V lookup: CDR1 SGHTA, CDR2 FQGTGA. In DNA form, the CDR3 reads TGTGCCAGCAGCTATACGGACAGCCGGGGAGAGACCCAGTACTTC. This codes for CASSYTDSRGETQYF. Combining the CDR3 with reference TRBV7-3 and TRBJ2-5 gives the whole variable domain GAGVSQTPSNKVTEKGKYVELRCDPISGHTALYWYRQSLGQGPEFLIYFQGTGAADDSGLPNDRFFAVRPEGSVSTLKIQRTERGDSAVYLCASSYTDSRGETQYFGPGTRLLVL.

J is TRBJ2-7 and V is TRBV9; D possibly corresponds to TRBD1 (6 bases). Germline V gene data show CDR1 as SGDLS and CDR2 as YYNGEE. This CDR3 comprises 14 residues. V lost 7 bases to trimming and J lost 0 bases, with 14 bases between them. The CDR3 DNA reads TGTGCCAGCTCTAAGGACAGCCACTCCTACGAGCAGTACTTC. It encodes CASSKDSHSYEQYF.

This clone was seen a single time. The chain carries TRBV5-4 and TRBJ2-5, with TRBD2 matching over 10 bases. CDR3 length: 14 residues. V trimming: 7 bases; J trimming: 5 bases; junction bases outside the gene matches: 8. CDR1 is SGHNT and CDR2 is YYREEE in the germline V gene (reference sequence). In DNA, the CDR3 is TGTGCCAGCGGGCTAGCGGGAGTGTCGGAGACCCAGTACTTC. It is translated as CASGLAGVSETQYF.

V is TRBV10-3 and J is TRBJ2-7; 7 bases map to TRBD1. The CDR3 contains 13 residues. The V gene end was trimmed by 4 bases and the J gene end by 5 bases; junction bases not matched to a gene: 5. Germline loops: CDR1 ENHRY, CDR2 SYGVKD. The CDR3 coding sequence is TGTGCCATCAGTGGACAGGGAAACAACGAGCAGTACTTC. This encodes CAISGQGNNEQYF.

V and J are TRBV4-1 and TRBJ1-5, with TRBD1 matching over 8 bases. The ends lost 4 bases at V and 4 bases at J; junction bases unmatched: 6. Germline loops: CDR1 MGHRA, CDR2 YSYEKL. The CDR3 has 15 residues. CDR3 coding DNA: TGCGCCAGCAGCCGCGGACAGGGAAGGAATCAGCCCCAGCATTTT. Translated: CASSRGQGRNQPQHF.

This rearrangement joins TRBV28 to TRBJ1-1, with D unresolved. Trimming stripped 3 bases from V and 4 bases from J, with 15 bases between. This CDR3 has 15 residues. Germline CDR1 reads MDHEN; CDR2 reads SYDVKM. CDR3 bases: TGTGCCAGCAGTTTCCTGACAAATCCAGGCACTGAAGCTTTCTTT. Its translation is CASSFLTNPGTEAFF.

V usage is TRBV4-3 and J usage is TRBJ2-2, with 11 positions matching TRBD2. The CDR3 covers 16 residues. CDR1 LGHNA and CDR2 YSLEER come from the germline V gene. The V gene end was trimmed by 2 bases and the J gene end by 4 bases; junction bases not matched to a gene: 3. In DNA, the CDR3 is TGCGCCAGCAGCCAATTAGCGGGAGGGGGCACCGGGGAGCTGTTTTTT. Translated, it gives CASSQLAGGGTGELFF.

This chain joins TRBV5-8 and TRBJ1-5; weak D call: TRBD1 (5 bases). Trimming shortened V by 5 bases and J by 6 bases, and 12 bases separated the two germline ends. CDR1 is SGHTS and CDR2 is YDEGEE in the germline V gene. This CDR3 has 13 amino acids. The chain's CDR3 is CASSQGYSQPQHF. CDR3 coding DNA: TGTGCCAGCAGTCAGGGATACAGTCAGCCCCAGCATTTT.